This TCR beta chain is drawn from a study of blood T cell repertoires in COVID-19. Study-wide background: PBMCs, B-cell-depleted T cells, or T cells were the source of the cDNA or gDNA that made up the material.

The protocol was immunoSEQ multiplex PCR, while the TCRdb copy is restricted to in-frame clones and leaves out a portion. The table lists 90,000 to 100,000 clones, 86% of them singletons. Trimming took 7 bases from V and 3 from J, leaving 14 bases between them. This CDR3 comprises 14 residues. The V gene's germline CDR1 is MNHNY and CDR2 SVGAGI (reference sequence). The TCR was taken from a man aged 80 or over with acute or convalescent COVID-19. The sample comprised peripheral blood. The J gene is TRBJ2-3, the V gene TRBV6-6; possibly TRBD2 for D (6 bases). DNA of the CDR3: TGTGCCAGCACCAGTCGGGGGAGGACAGATACGCAGTATTTT. Its translation is CASTSRGRTDTQYF.